This record covers a single TCR beta chain. Its target is unknown. This sample is drawn from a study of naive and memory T cell subsets. Regarding the study as a whole: Especially in CD8 cells, naive repertoires contained a few larger clonotypes, possibly CD45RA-re-expressing memory cells.

Both TRBC1 and TRBC2 were covered by a beta constant-region primer of two equimolar oligonucleotides. The ligated cDNA underwent four PCR rounds using SP2 and nested alpha and beta constant-region primers. TCRdb used MiXCR to reprocess the UMI-ligation and nested PCR reads, holding one entry per CDR3 protein. Here the sample spans fewer than 150,000 distinct CDR3 sequences, about a fifth being singletons. Trimming took 5 bases from V and 8 from J, leaving 10 bases between them. The CDR3 covers 12 residues. Germline CDR1 reads MDHEN; CDR2 reads SYDVKM. The sample was naive CD8+ T cells from blood. The receptor comes from a human donor in good health. The rearrangement links TRBV28 to TRBJ2-1; D not certain. CDR3 in DNA: TGTGCCAGCAGTGCAGAGTGGGATGAGCAGTTCTTC. It yields the protein CASSAEWDEQFF.